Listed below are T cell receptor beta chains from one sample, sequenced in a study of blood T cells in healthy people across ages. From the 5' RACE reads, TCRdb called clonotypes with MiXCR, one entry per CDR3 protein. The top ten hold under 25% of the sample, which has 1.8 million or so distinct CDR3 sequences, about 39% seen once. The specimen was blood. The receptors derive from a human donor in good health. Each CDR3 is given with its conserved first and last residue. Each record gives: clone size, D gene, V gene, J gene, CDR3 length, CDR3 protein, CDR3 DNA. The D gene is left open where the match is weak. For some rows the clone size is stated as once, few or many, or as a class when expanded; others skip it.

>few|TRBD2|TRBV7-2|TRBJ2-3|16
CASSLVLADVTDTQYF
TGTGCCAGCAGCTTAGTTCTAGCGGATGTGACAGATACGCAGTATTTT
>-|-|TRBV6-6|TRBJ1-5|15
CASGQPLTGNQPQHF
TGTGCCAGCGGACAGCCCCTAACCGGCAATCAGCCCCAGCATTTT
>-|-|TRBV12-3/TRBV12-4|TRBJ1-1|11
CASSPGRVSFF
TGTGCCAGCAGTCCCGGACGGGTTTCTTTCTTT
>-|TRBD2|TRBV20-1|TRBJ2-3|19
CSARDSGLRAGASTDTQYF
TGCAGTGCTAGAGACTCGGGTTTGAGAGCGGGGGCCAGCACAGATACGCAGTATTTT
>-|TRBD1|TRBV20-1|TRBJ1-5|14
CSARADRDYRPQHF
TGCAGTGCTAGAGCCGACAGGGACTATCGACCCCAGCATTTT
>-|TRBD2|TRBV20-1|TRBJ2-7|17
CSAEHLLAGDSHYEQYF
TGCAGTGCGGAACACCTACTAGCGGGGGACTCACACTACGAGCAGTACTTC
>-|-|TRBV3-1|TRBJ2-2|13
CASSHSNTGELFF
TGTGCCAGCAGCCACAGCAACACCGGGGAGCTGTTTTTT
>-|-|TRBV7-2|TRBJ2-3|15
CASSPNTLRDYTQYF
TGTGCCAGCAGCCCAAACACACTGAGGGACTATACGCAGTATTTT
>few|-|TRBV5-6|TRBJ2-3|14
CASSLNIRTDTQYF
TGTGCCAGCAGCCTGAACATCCGCACAGATACGCAGTATTTT
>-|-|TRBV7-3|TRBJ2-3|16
CASSLGFGDGIDTQYF
TGTGCCAGCAGCTTAGGTTTCGGAGACGGAATAGATACGCAGTATTTT
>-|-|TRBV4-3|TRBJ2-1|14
CASSQEVQADEQFF
TGCGCCAGCAGCCAAGAAGTTCAGGCTGATGAGCAGTTCTTC
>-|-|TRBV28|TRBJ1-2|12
CASSTTVSGYTF
TGTGCCAGCAGTACGACAGTGAGTGGCTACACCTTC
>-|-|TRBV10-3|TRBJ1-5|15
CAISESSGEYQPQHF
TGTGCCATCAGTGAGTCCTCGGGGGAATATCAGCCCCAGCATTTT
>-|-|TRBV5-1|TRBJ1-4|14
CASSRDNEGEKLFF
TGCGCCAGCAGCCGGGACAACGAGGGTGAAAAACTGTTTTTT
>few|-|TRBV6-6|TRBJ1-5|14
CASTEMYSNQPQHF
TGTGCCAGCACTGAGATGTATAGCAATCAGCCCCAGCATTTT
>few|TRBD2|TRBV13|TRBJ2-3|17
CASSPRTSGGAEDTQYF
TGTGCCAGCAGCCCTCGGACTAGCGGGGGGGCTGAAGATACGCAGTATTTT
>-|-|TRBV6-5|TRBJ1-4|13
CASSYGQREKLFF
TGTGCCAGCAGTTACGGGCAGCGGGAAAAACTGTTTTTT
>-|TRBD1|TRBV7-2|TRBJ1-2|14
CASRSTGGQGGYTF
TGTGCCAGCAGATCTACAGGGGGCCAAGGGGGCTACACCTTC
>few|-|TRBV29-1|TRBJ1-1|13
CSVEVRGTTEAFF
TGCAGCGTTGAAGTCAGGGGTACCACTGAAGCTTTCTTT
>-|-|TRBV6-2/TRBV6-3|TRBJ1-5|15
CASKRDNYSNQPQHF
TGTGCCAGCAAGCGGGACAACTATAGCAATCAGCCCCAGCATTTT
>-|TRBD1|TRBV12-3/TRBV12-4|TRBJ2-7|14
CAGSFGTGAYEQYF
TGTGCCGGCAGTTTTGGGACAGGGGCCTACGAGCAGTACTTC
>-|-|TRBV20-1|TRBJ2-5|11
CSGRSQETQYF
TGCAGCGGCCGGTCACAAGAGACCCAGTACTTC
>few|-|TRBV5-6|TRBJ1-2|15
CASSPLTTANYGYTF
TGTGCCAGCAGCCCACTCACGACCGCTAACTATGGCTACACCTTC
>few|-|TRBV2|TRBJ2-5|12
CASSPSFETQYF
TGTGCCAGCAGTCCCTCCTTTGAGACCCAGTACTTC
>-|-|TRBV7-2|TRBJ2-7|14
CASCSGTFSYEQYF
TGTGCCAGCTGCTCCGGGACTTTTTCCTACGAGCAGTACTTC
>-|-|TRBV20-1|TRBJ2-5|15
CSARDPWGGSETQYF
TGCAGTGCTAGAGACCCGTGGGGGGGCAGCGAGACCCAGTACTTC
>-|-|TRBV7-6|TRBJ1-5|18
CASSLEVEGNGRNQPQHF
TGTGCCAGCAGCTTAGAGGTAGAAGGGAACGGTCGCAATCAGCCCCAGCATTTT
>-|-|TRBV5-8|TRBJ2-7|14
CASSSGGSYNEQYF
TGTGCCAGCAGCTCTGGGGGGTCCTACAATGAGCAGTACTTC
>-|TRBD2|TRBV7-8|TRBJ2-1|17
CASSLPWGGGALETQFF
TGTGCCAGCAGCCTCCCATGGGGCGGGGGGGCCTTGGAGACCCAGTTCTTC
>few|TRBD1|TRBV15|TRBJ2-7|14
CATSRRQGVDEQYF
TGTGCCACCAGCAGGCGACAGGGAGTAGACGAGCAGTACTTC
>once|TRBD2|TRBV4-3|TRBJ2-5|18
CASSLGLAGGAGGETQYF
TGCGCCAGCAGTCTCGGACTAGCGGGGGGCGCGGGGGGAGAGACCCAGTACTTC
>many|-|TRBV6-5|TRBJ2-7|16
CASSLSLALSSYEQYF
TGTGCCAGCAGCCTCAGCCTCGCCTTGAGCTCCTACGAGCAGTACTTC
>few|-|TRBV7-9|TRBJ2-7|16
CASSLVPSQSPYEQYF
TGTGCCAGCAGCTTAGTACCCAGTCAGTCCCCCTACGAGCAGTACTTC
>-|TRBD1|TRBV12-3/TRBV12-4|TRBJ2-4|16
CASSYSPGQGRNIQYF
TGTGCCAGCAGTTACTCTCCGGGACAGGGAAGGAACATTCAGTACTTC
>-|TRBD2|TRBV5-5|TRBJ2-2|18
CASSLAGLAGGLTGELFF
TGTGCCAGCAGCTTGGCGGGACTAGCGGGGGGACTGACCGGGGAGCTGTTTTTT
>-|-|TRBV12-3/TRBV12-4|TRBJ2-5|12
CASSTGTKAQYF
TGTGCCAGCAGTACCGGGACAAAAGCACAGTACTTC
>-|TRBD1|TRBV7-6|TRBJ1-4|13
CASSAQGGEKLFF
TGTGCCAGCAGCGCGCAGGGGGGAGAAAAACTGTTTTTT
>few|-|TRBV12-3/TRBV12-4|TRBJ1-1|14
CASSKDSLDTEAFF
TGTGCCAGCAGCAAAGACAGTCTGGACACTGAAGCTTTCTTT
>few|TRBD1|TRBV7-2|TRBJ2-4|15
CASSLIRTGTNIQYF
TGTGCCAGCAGCTTGATTCGGACAGGGACCAACATTCAGTACTTC
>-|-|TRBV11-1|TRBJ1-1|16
CASTEGGASAQTEAFF
TGTGCCAGCACCGAAGGGGGGGCCTCGGCTCAAACTGAAGCTTTCTTT
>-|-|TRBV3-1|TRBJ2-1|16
CASSQDVGPPYNEQFF
TGTGCCAGCAGCCAAGATGTGGGCCCACCCTACAATGAGCAGTTCTTC
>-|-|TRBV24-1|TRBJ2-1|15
CATSDLPSWGNEQFF
TGTGCCACCAGTGATTTACCATCTTGGGGGAATGAGCAGTTCTTC
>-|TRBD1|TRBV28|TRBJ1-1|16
CARSFPRTGMNTEAFF
TGTGCCAGGAGTTTCCCCCGGACAGGGATGAACACTGAAGCTTTCTTT
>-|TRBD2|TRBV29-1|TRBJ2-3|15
CSVEVAGGPGDTQYF
TGCAGCGTGGAGGTAGCGGGGGGGCCTGGAGATACGCAGTATTTT
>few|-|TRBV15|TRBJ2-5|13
CATSRDQRETQYF
TGTGCCACCAGCAGAGATCAGAGGGAGACCCAGTACTTC